These T cell receptor beta chains were read from a single sample in a study of CD8 T cells in Susac syndrome. TCRdb re-analysed the immunoSEQ multiplex PCR reads in MiXCR, keeping a single row per CDR3 protein. The repertoire includes more than 95,000 distinct CDR3 sequences, around 94% of them detected once, and 0.065% to 0.1% sits in the top ten. The sequenced sample was CD4+ T cells from PBMCs. These receptor sequences come from a human donor in good health. The CDR3 runs from the conserved cysteine through the conserved F or W. Fields, in order: J gene, V gene, D gene, CDR3 protein. A D gene is named only where the DNA matches it firmly.

j_gene: TRBJ2-2
v_gene: TRBV6-2/TRBV6-3
d_gene: .
CDR3aa: CASSRVGDTGELFF

j_gene: TRBJ2-7
v_gene: TRBV10-3
d_gene: .
CDR3aa: CAIGSYEQYF

j_gene: TRBJ2-1
v_gene: TRBV7-6
d_gene: .
CDR3aa: CASSDIPGTHSYNEQFF

j_gene: TRBJ2-7
v_gene: TRBV25-1
d_gene: .
CDR3aa: CASTISDTGSYEQYF

j_gene: TRBJ2-5
v_gene: TRBV5-1
d_gene: TRBD2
CDR3aa: CASSLLAQEETQYF

j_gene: TRBJ2-7
v_gene: TRBV5-8
d_gene: .
CDR3aa: CASSVGSGKFSYEQYF

j_gene: TRBJ1-1
v_gene: TRBV6-1
d_gene: TRBD1
CDR3aa: CATGTANTEAFF

j_gene: TRBJ1-2
v_gene: TRBV5-8
d_gene: TRBD1
CDR3aa: CASSRGQGPGYTF

j_gene: TRBJ2-5
v_gene: TRBV12-3/TRBV12-4
d_gene: TRBD2
CDR3aa: CASKRAGGETQYF

j_gene: TRBJ2-2
v_gene: TRBV7-2
d_gene: .
CDR3aa: CASSSLGPGELFF

j_gene: TRBJ1-5
v_gene: TRBV6-2/TRBV6-3
d_gene: .
CDR3aa: CASTIRGPSNQPQHF

j_gene: TRBJ2-1
v_gene: TRBV20-1
d_gene: TRBD2
CDR3aa: CSASGRAFSDNEQFF

j_gene: TRBJ2-2
v_gene: TRBV28
d_gene: TRBD1
CDR3aa: CASTPGGNTGELFF

j_gene: TRBJ2-1
v_gene: TRBV9
d_gene: .
CDR3aa: CASSVAPEGRGYEQFF

j_gene: TRBJ2-1
v_gene: TRBV20-1
d_gene: TRBD2
CDR3aa: CSARERLAGDRRNQFF

j_gene: TRBJ1-5
v_gene: TRBV29-1
d_gene: .
CDR3aa: CSVLTGSKGSQHF

j_gene: TRBJ1-4
v_gene: TRBV5-1
d_gene: .
CDR3aa: CASSLRQRQSNEKLFF

j_gene: TRBJ1-3
v_gene: TRBV6-6
d_gene: .
CDR3aa: CASIGNTIYF

j_gene: TRBJ1-2
v_gene: TRBV18
d_gene: TRBD1
CDR3aa: CASSLRGQAQGYTF

j_gene: TRBJ2-2
v_gene: TRBV30
d_gene: .
CDR3aa: CAWSRSIAGELFF

j_gene: TRBJ1-5
v_gene: TRBV6-2/TRBV6-3
d_gene: .
CDR3aa: CASKGTSSSAQHF

j_gene: TRBJ1-1
v_gene: TRBV7-2
d_gene: .
CDR3aa: CASSLSGGRTEAFF

j_gene: TRBJ1-1
v_gene: TRBV7-9
d_gene: TRBD1
CDR3aa: CASSPGQGETEAFF

j_gene: TRBJ1-1
v_gene: TRBV27
d_gene: .
CDR3aa: CASSTGTNTEAFF

j_gene: TRBJ1-1
v_gene: TRBV12-3/TRBV12-4
d_gene: .
CDR3aa: CASSFAENTEAFF

j_gene: TRBJ2-7
v_gene: TRBV30
d_gene: TRBD2
CDR3aa: CAWVPTSGRTYEQYF

j_gene: TRBJ1-5
v_gene: TRBV6-2/TRBV6-3
d_gene: .
CDR3aa: CASSPYGDNQPQHF

j_gene: TRBJ2-2
v_gene: TRBV5-4
d_gene: .
CDR3aa: CASSSAQGPNTGELFF

j_gene: TRBJ2-7
v_gene: TRBV7-9
d_gene: .
CDR3aa: CASSPRGRPRQYF

j_gene: TRBJ2-7
v_gene: TRBV7-9
d_gene: .
CDR3aa: CASSPQRKDTYYSSYEQYF

j_gene: TRBJ1-1
v_gene: TRBV7-9
d_gene: TRBD1
CDR3aa: CASSWGTGLNTEAFF

j_gene: TRBJ1-5
v_gene: TRBV30
d_gene: .
CDR3aa: CAWSLPPRGPQHF

j_gene: TRBJ2-3
v_gene: TRBV7-2
d_gene: .
CDR3aa: CASSRKASGTDTQYF

j_gene: TRBJ1-1
v_gene: TRBV18
d_gene: .
CDR3aa: CASSPGEWGNTEAFF

j_gene: TRBJ2-7
v_gene: TRBV6-2/TRBV6-3
d_gene: TRBD2
CDR3aa: CATSRLAGLYEQYF

j_gene: TRBJ2-7
v_gene: TRBV29-1
d_gene: TRBD1
CDR3aa: CSVEGDSYYEQYF

j_gene: TRBJ1-2
v_gene: TRBV7-2
d_gene: .
CDR3aa: CASSTGPRDYGYTF

j_gene: TRBJ2-3
v_gene: TRBV5-8
d_gene: .
CDR3aa: CASVGRVGDTQYF

j_gene: TRBJ1-1
v_gene: TRBV25-1
d_gene: .
CDR3aa: CASRTVRDTEAFF

j_gene: TRBJ2-3
v_gene: TRBV11-2
d_gene: .
CDR3aa: CASSLVGRPDTQYF

j_gene: TRBJ1-4
v_gene: TRBV5-1
d_gene: TRBD1
CDR3aa: CASSLVRGADEKLFF

j_gene: TRBJ2-7
v_gene: TRBV6-5
d_gene: TRBD2
CDR3aa: CASSSMGSGSIYEQYF